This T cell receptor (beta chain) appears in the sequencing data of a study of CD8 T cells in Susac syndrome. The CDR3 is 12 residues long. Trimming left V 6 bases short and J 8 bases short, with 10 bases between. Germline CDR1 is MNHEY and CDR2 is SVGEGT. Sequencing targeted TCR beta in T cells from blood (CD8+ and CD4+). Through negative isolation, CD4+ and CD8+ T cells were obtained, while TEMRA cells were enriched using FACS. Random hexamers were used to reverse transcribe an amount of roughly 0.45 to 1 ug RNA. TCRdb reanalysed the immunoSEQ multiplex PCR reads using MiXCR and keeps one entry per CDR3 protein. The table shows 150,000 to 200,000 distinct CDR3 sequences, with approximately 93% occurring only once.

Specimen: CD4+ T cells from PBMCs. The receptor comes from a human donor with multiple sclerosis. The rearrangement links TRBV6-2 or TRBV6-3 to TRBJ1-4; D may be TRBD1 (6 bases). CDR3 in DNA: TGTGCCAGCAGCGCCAGGGGAGAAAAACTGTTTTTT. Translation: CASSARGEKLFF.